This T cell receptor (beta chain) comes out of a study of T cells in Graves' hyperthyroidism and ophthalmopathy. Study-level background: Peripheral blood was acquired at first diagnosis, ahead of any therapy whatsoever.

Investigators excluded patients with uncontrolled infection, other autoimmune disease, pregnancy or lactation. This clonotype has ten or more counts. The investigators amplified TCR beta CDR3 regions from RNA transcripts. Initially, a first-round RT-PCR of the TCR CDR3 employed the HTBI primer set. MiXCR was run by TCRdb on the multiplex PCR reads, yielding one entry per CDR3 protein. The table shows 300,000 or so distinct CDR3 sequences, with around 20% occurring only once. This CDR3 comprises 15 residues. V was pared by 4 bases and J by 4 bases, with 3 bases of the junction left unmatched. CDR1 SGDLS and CDR2 YYNGEE come from the germline V gene.

This rearrangement joins TRBV9 to TRBJ2-5, with 14 bases lining up with TRBD2. This receptor was obtained from a woman aged 50 to 60 with Graves' hyperthyroidism. The sample comprised blood. DNA for the CDR3: TGTGCCAGCAGCTTAGGACTAGCGGGGGGAGAGACCCAGTACTTC. Encoded protein: CASSLGLAGGETQYF.